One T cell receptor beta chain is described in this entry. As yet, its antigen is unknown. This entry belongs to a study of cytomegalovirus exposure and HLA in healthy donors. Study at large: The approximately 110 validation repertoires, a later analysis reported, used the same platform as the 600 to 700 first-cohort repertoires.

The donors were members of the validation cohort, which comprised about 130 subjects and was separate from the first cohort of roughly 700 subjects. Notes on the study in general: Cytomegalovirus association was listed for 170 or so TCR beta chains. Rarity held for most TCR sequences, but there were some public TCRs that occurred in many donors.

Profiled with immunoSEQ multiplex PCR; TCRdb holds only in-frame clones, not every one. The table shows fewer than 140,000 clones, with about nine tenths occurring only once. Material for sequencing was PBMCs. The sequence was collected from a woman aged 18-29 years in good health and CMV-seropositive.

DNA of the CDR3: TGTGCCAGCAGGCCCGACGACAGGGATACGCAGTATTTT. Amino acid sequence: CASRPDDRDTQYF. This chain connects TRBV2 to TRBJ2-3; perhaps TRBD1 as D (6 bases). The CDR3 length is 13 residues. Germline CDR1 reads SNHLY; CDR2 reads FYNNEI. V lost 6 bases to trimming and J lost 6 bases, with 13 bases between them.